This T cell receptor beta chain stems from a study of blood T cells in healthy people across ages. Staff drew 9 to 10 milliliters of peripheral blood from each donor. To note about this clonotype: Its specificity is not known.

Germline loops: CDR1 MNHEY, CDR2 SVGEGT. This CDR3 has 15 amino acids. The second PCR ran roughly 7 to 12 cycles with a sample-barcoded 5' primer and J-beta primers. One entry per CDR3 protein, called by TCRdb with MiXCR from the 5' RACE reads. Of roughly 730,000 distinct CDR3 sequences detected, roughly 56% appear once; the ten largest clones hold more than 25%. Findings of the study overall: Significant beta diversity loss was already apparent by age approximately 40, declining roughly linearly. Both naive CD4+ cell counts and diversity were greater in long-lived donors than in aged donors.

The sample comprised blood. The clonotype comes from a man aged 35 to 55 in good health. This chain connects TRBV6-2 or TRBV6-3 to TRBJ2-7, with 7 bases lining up with TRBD1. The end of the DNA fits TRBJ2-5 better, so the J call may be wrong. The CDR3 here is CASRTEQGYAETQYF. The CDR3 DNA is TGTGCCAGCAGGACCGAACAGGGGTACGCAGAGACCCAGTACTTC.